The rows below give T cell receptor beta chains drawn from one sample of a study of blood T cell repertoires in COVID-19. Generated by immunoSEQ multiplex PCR, the TCRdb table keeps only in-frame clones and is missing some. Of hundreds of thousands of clones listed, more than 85% are singletons. Source material: peripheral blood. The receptors derive from a woman under 40 with acute or convalescent COVID-19. The CDR3 runs from the conserved cysteine through the conserved F or W. D genes are given only for firm matches. Expanded clones get a size class; other rows say once, few or many, or leave the size out.

d_call	v_call	j_call	clone_size	cdr3_aa	cdr3_nt
TRBD2	TRBV7-3	TRBJ2-5	NA	CASSLSGGKETQYF	TGTGCCAGCAGCTTAAGCGGGGGAAAGGAGACCCAGTACTTC
NA	TRBV6-6	TRBJ2-1	NA	CASSYAGERLNEQFF	TGTGCCAGCAGTTACGCGGGCGAACGCCTCAATGAGCAGTTCTTC
NA	TRBV20-1	TRBJ2-7	NA	CSATIAYEQYF	TGCAGTGCTACGATAGCCTACGAGCAGTACTTC
NA	TRBV6-5	TRBJ2-7	few	CASSPGPGVGEQYF	TGTGCCAGCAGTCCGGGGCCAGGGGTGGGCGAGCAGTACTTC
NA	TRBV5-1	TRBJ2-3	NA	CASSLDRVPDTQYF	TGCGCCAGCAGCTTGGACAGGGTGCCGGATACGCAGTATTTT
TRBD1	TRBV29-1	TRBJ1-5	NA	CSVVLTGGNQPQHF	TGCAGCGTGGTCCTGACAGGGGGCAATCAGCCCCAGCATTTT
NA	TRBV7-2	TRBJ2-1	NA	CASSFDSSSYNEQFF	TGTGCCAGCAGCTTCGACTCGAGCTCCTACAATGAGCAGTTCTTC
TRBD1	TRBV25-1	TRBJ2-1	NA	CASRDDRVNEQFF	TGTGCCAGCAGGGATGACAGGGTCAATGAGCAGTTCTTC
NA	TRBV7-3	TRBJ2-3	NA	CASSVGQNTQYF	TGTGCCAGCTCGGTGGGGCAGAATACGCAGTATTTT
TRBD2	TRBV4-2	TRBJ2-2	NA	CASSQDLAETGELFF	TGTGCCAGCAGCCAAGATCTAGCGGAAACCGGGGAGCTGTTTTTT
TRBD1	TRBV9	TRBJ2-5	NA	CASSVTEPGQQETQYF	TGTGCCAGCAGCGTCACAGAGCCGGGACAGCAAGAGACCCAGTACTTC
NA	TRBV16	TRBJ1-2	NA	CASSPRANDRFGYTF	TGTGCCAGCAGCCCCCGAGCTAACGACAGGTTTGGCTACACCTTC
NA	TRBV12-3/TRBV12-4	TRBJ1-1	NA	CASSTDSLEAFF	TGTGCCAGCAGTACGGACAGTCTTGAGGCTTTCTTT
NA	TRBV19	TRBJ1-1	NA	CASSMTELSNTEAFF	TGTGCCAGTAGTATGACGGAGCTATCGAACACTGAAGCTTTCTTT
NA	TRBV19	TRBJ1-5	NA	CASGPGGRHQPQHF	TGTGCCAGTGGGCCCGGGGGGAGACATCAGCCCCAGCATTTT
NA	TRBV4-1	TRBJ1-4	NA	CASSQVYGEKLFF	TGCGCCAGCAGCCAAGTATACGGGGAAAAACTGTTTTTT
NA	TRBV11-2	TRBJ2-3	NA	CASSFPGVDTQYF	TGTGCCAGCAGCTTCCCAGGGGTCGATACGCAGTATTTT
NA	TRBV10-2	TRBJ2-7	once	CASGERSSYEQYF	TGCGCCAGCGGCGAGCGGAGCTCCTACGAGCAGTACTTC
TRBD1	TRBV12-5	TRBJ2-1	once	CASGGDRKDNEQFF	TGTGCTAGTGGCGGGGACAGGAAGGACAATGAGCAGTTCTTC
NA	TRBV10-3	TRBJ2-7	once	CAISVSNYEQYF	TGTGCCATCAGTGTTTCCAACTACGAGCAGTACTTC
NA	TRBV9	TRBJ1-5	NA	CASNGGSINQPQHF	TGTGCCAGCAACGGAGGGTCCATCAATCAGCCCCAGCATTTT
NA	TRBV7-3	TRBJ2-3	NA	CASSLLGAGTDTQYF	TGTGCCAGCAGCCTACTGGGGGCAGGCACAGATACGCAGTATTTT
NA	TRBV2	TRBJ2-1	NA	CASSAGPGSYNEQFF	TGTGCCAGCAGTGCTGGGCCCGGCTCCTACAATGAGCAGTTCTTC
TRBD1	TRBV3-1/TRBV3-2	TRBJ1-2	NA	CASSQNWDSHYGYTF	TGTGCCAGCAGCCAAAATTGGGACAGCCACTATGGCTACACCTTC
NA	TRBV5-5	TRBJ1-5	NA	CASTYRVGQPQHF	TGTGCCAGCACCTACAGGGTAGGTCAGCCCCAGCATTTT
NA	TRBV4-1	TRBJ1-1	NA	CASSQGRGGNTEAFF	TGCGCCAGCAGCCAAGGAAGGGGGGGGAACACTGAAGCTTTCTTT
TRBD1	TRBV30	TRBJ2-1	NA	CAWSRQGAYNEQFF	TGTGCCTGGAGTCGACAGGGGGCATACAATGAGCAGTTCTTC
TRBD1	TRBV5-1	TRBJ1-2	NA	CASRSGTGGNGYTF	TGCGCCAGCAGATCCGGGACAGGGGGGAATGGCTACACCTTC
NA	TRBV5-4	TRBJ2-3	NA	CASSFSGTRTDTQYF	TGTGCCAGCAGCTTTTCCGGGACACGCACAGATACGCAGTATTTT
TRBD2	TRBV7-3	TRBJ2-1	NA	CASSSTPGLVNEQFF	TGTGCCAGCAGCTCAACTCCGGGACTAGTAAATGAGCAGTTCTTC
TRBD1	TRBV27	TRBJ2-7	NA	CASSIRQGRGYEQYF	TGTGCCAGCAGCATACGACAGGGCCGAGGGTACGAGCAGTACTTC
NA	TRBV7-6	TRBJ1-3	few	CASSRTTGTGNTIYF	TGTGCCAGCAGTCGAACAACAGGGACTGGAAACACCATATATTTT
TRBD1	TRBV7-3	TRBJ1-1	NA	CASSLSGQGNTEAFF	TGTGCCAGCAGCTTATCGGGACAGGGGAACACTGAAGCTTTCTTT
NA	TRBV2	TRBJ2-4	NA	CASSEGAAVGAWSKNIQYF	TGTGCCAGCAGTGAGGGGGCCGCGGTGGGGGCATGGTCCAAAAACATTCAGTACTTC
TRBD1	TRBV24-1	TRBJ2-2	NA	CATSDPGVDRGVTGELFF	TGTGCCACCAGTGATCCTGGGGTGGACAGGGGGGTCACCGGGGAGCTGTTTTTT
NA	TRBV30	TRBJ2-2	NA	CAWSKGLLSGELFF	TGTGCCTGGAGTAAGGGACTTCTTAGCGGGGAGCTGTTTTTT
NA	TRBV29-1	TRBJ1-2	NA	CSVDREPRGYGYTF	TGCAGCGTTGACCGCGAACCAAGGGGCTATGGCTACACCTTC
TRBD2	TRBV2	TRBJ2-3	few	CASKFAGGPDTQYF	TGTGCCAGCAAGTTTGCGGGGGGGCCAGATACGCAGTATTTT
TRBD2	TRBV11-1	TRBJ2-2	NA	CASSLLAAGTGELFF	TGTGCCAGCAGCCTACTAGCGGCTGGAACCGGGGAGCTGTTTTTT
NA	TRBV19	TRBJ2-7	NA	CASSLDRSYEQYF	TGTGCCAGTAGTCTCGACAGGAGCTACGAGCAGTACTTC
TRBD1	TRBV29-1	TRBJ2-7	NA	CSAQTGSYEQYF	TGCAGCGCCCAGACAGGGAGCTACGAGCAGTACTTC
NA	TRBV15	TRBJ2-2	NA	CATSKLPTGELFF	TGTGCCACCAGCAAGCTCCCGACCGGGGAGCTGTTTTTT
TRBD1	TRBV9	TRBJ2-3	NA	CASSVGTGRTDTQYF	TGTGCCAGCAGCGTAGGGACAGGGCGCACAGATACGCAGTATTTT
NA	TRBV28	TRBJ1-1	NA	CASSLGGNSGRRKNTEAFF	TGTGCCAGCAGTTTAGGCGGGAACTCGGGGCGTAGAAAGAACACTGAAGCTTTCTTT
NA	TRBV24-1	TRBJ2-5	NA	CATSDNRSYQETQYF	TGTGCCACCAGTGATAACAGGAGCTACCAAGAGACCCAGTACTTC
TRBD2	TRBV9	TRBJ2-3	NA	CASSVWSGGTDTQYF	TGTGCCAGCAGCGTATGGAGCGGGGGCACAGATACGCAGTATTTT
NA	TRBV11-2	TRBJ1-4	NA	CASSFTRGDEKLFF	TGTGCCAGCAGCTTCACCAGGGGTGATGAAAAACTGTTTTTT
TRBD1	TRBV9	TRBJ1-2	NA	CASGSGTGGGGNYGYTF	TGTGCCAGCGGGTCCGGGACAGGGGGCGGCGGAAACTATGGCTACACCTTC